The clone carrying this T cell receptor (beta chain) was seen only a few times. Its antigen is unknown. V lost 4 bases, J lost 0 bases, and 8 bases lay in between. Germline CDR1 SGHRS, CDR2 YFSETQ. The CDR3 has 13 residues. These data belong to a study of shared clonotypes between healthy human individuals. On sorted subsets, replicate PCRs used 150 to 250 ng DNA, or about 30,000 T cell genomes. Method: immunoSEQ multiplex PCR; TCRdb's copy keeps in-frame clones and lacks some. Here the sample spans about 690,000 clones, around 91% being singletons. Study-wide results and caveats: There were few donors, and this limited the genetic and exposure-history diversity represented.

Caucasian adults living in Nashville, Tennessee, provided all samples. The TCR was taken from a man younger than 35 in good health. Some clones in this sample may be carry-over from other donors' samples. The material sequenced was memory CD8+ T cells from PBMCs. Subset defined: CD45RO+ cells pooled with CCR7-negative TemRA cells. This chain joins TRBV5-1 and TRBJ2-7; D gene uncertain. The CDR3 loop reads CASSPQTSYEQYF. In DNA, the CDR3 is TGCGCCAGCAGCCCTCAGACCTCCTACGAGCAGTACTTC.